Each of the 32 T cell receptor beta chains below was sequenced from the same sample in a study of blood T cell repertoires in COVID-19. Assay used: immunoSEQ multiplex PCR; TCRdb lists only in-frame clones, some missing. The table includes some 490,000 clones, around nine tenths detected once. The sample was PBMCs or T cells enriched from blood (not recorded which). These receptors all stem from a woman in her fifties or sixties who had recovered from COVID-19.

This clone has a handful of counts. This chain links TRBV6-5 with TRBJ1-2, with 7 bases identical to TRBD1. Losses at the gene ends were 8 bases for V and 6 bases for J; bases not matched to a gene: 9. This CDR3 comprises 13 residues. From germline, CDR1 is MNHEY and CDR2 SVGAGI. The chain's CDR3 is CASASGTANGYTF. For the CDR3, the DNA is TGTGCCAGCGCTTCCGGGACAGCGAATGGCTACACCTTC.

V usage is TRBV3-1 (or the pseudogene TRBV3-2) and J usage is TRBJ1-2; D perhaps matches TRBD1 (6 bases). The germline gives CDR1 LGHDT, CDR2 YNNKEL (reference sequence). The CDR3 sequence is 13 residues long. V shed 4 bases and J shed 9 bases, with 15 bases lying between them. The CDR3 protein is CASSRGQGLRYTF. CDR3 coding DNA: TGTGCCAGCAGCCGGGGCCAGGGGTTGCGCTACACCTTC.

The V gene is TRBV12-3 or TRBV12-4, the J gene TRBJ1-1; D not resolved. This CDR3 comprises 13 residues. Between the trimmed V and J ends, which lost 6 bases and 1 base, there was a span of 9 bases. CDR3 loop: CASRNTANTEAFF. CDR3 bases: TGTGCCAGCAGAAATACAGCGAACACTGAAGCTTTCTTT.

This clone was found a few times. This chain uses TRBV5-1 with TRBJ1-3; a weak D match, TRBD1 (5 bases). The CDR3 extends over 15 amino acids. Trimming took off 0 bases at V and 0 bases at J, with 7 bases between the two ends. Looked up from germline, CDR1 is SGHRS and CDR2 is YFSETQ. DNA of the CDR3: TGCGCCAGCAGCTTGGCGGGGGTCTCTGGAAACACCATATATTTT. This translates into CASSLAGVSGNTIYF.

The gene calls are TRBV5-4 and TRBJ1-1, with a weak D call TRBD1 (6 bases). The CDR3 sequence is 12 residues long. Trimming shortened V by 4 bases and J by 8 bases, and 12 bases separated the two germline ends. Per the germline V gene, CDR1 is SGHNT and CDR2 is YYREEE (reference sequence). CDR3 sequence: CASSLGQLEAFF. The CDR3, as DNA: TGTGCCAGCAGCCTCGGACAGCTAGAAGCTTTCTTT.

This chain connects TRBV5-1 to TRBJ2-3, with 9 bases identical to TRBD2. The CDR3 length is 15 residues. Germline V gene data show CDR1 as SGHRS and CDR2 as YFSETQ. V dropped 0 bases and J dropped 5; count of bases not matched to a gene: 4. In DNA, the CDR3 is TGCGCCAGCAGCTTGGGTAGCGGGGGAGAAGATACGCAGTATTTT. It codes for CASSLGSGGEDTQYF.

Written as DNA, the CDR3 is TGCGCCAGCAGCTCCCTTCCAACTAGCACAGATACGCAGTATTTT. Translating it yields CASSSLPTSTDTQYF. The chain joins TRBV5-1 to TRBJ2-3; no firm D call. The V end lost 3 bases, the J end lost 0 bases, and 11 bases lay between the germline ends. CDR1 is SGHRS and CDR2 is YFSETQ in the germline V gene. This CDR3 is 15 amino acids long.

This sequence joins TRBV10-3 and TRBJ1-5; 9 positions agree with TRBD1. The germline V gene has CDR1 ENHRY and CDR2 SYGVKD. With 5 bases clipped from V and 2 bases from J, the junction kept 4 bases outside the gene matches. The CDR3 totals 15 residues. The CDR3: CAISKGQGGNQPQHF. CDR3 nucleotide sequence: TGTGCCATCAGTAAGGGACAGGGCGGCAATCAGCCCCAGCATTTT.

This clone was recorded a few times. The rearrangement uses TRBV30 and TRBJ1-6; maybe TRBD1 (6 bases). This CDR3 contains 13 residues. Trimming took 1 base from V and 10 from J, leaving 11 bases between them. Germline V gene lookup returns CDR1 GTSNPN and CDR2 SVGIG (reference sequence). In nucleotides, the CDR3 is TGTGCCTGGAGTGGACAGGTACGATCACCCCTCCACTTT. Protein: CAWSGQVRSPLHF. Full variable domain (rest looked up from reference TRBV30 and TRBJ1-6): SQTIHQWPATLVQPVGSPLSLECTVEGTSNPNLYWYRQAAGRGLQLLFYSVGIGQISSEVPQNLSASRPQDRQFILSSKKLLLSDSGFYLCAWSGQVRSPLHFGNGTRLTVT.

This rearrangement joins TRBV4-1 to TRBJ1-4, with 7 bases fitting TRBD1. Germline assignment: CDR1 MGHRA and CDR2 YSYEKL. The length of the CDR3 is 16 residues. Unmatched junction bases numbered 11, after V lost 6 bases and J lost 4 bases. CDR3 residues: CASRGPGQADNEKLFF. CDR3 coding DNA: TGCGCCAGCAGAGGTCCCGGACAGGCCGATAATGAAAAACTGTTTTTT.

The V and J genes are TRBV19 and TRBJ2-2, with TRBD1 matching over 7 bases. Germline V gene data show CDR1 as LNHDA and CDR2 as SQIVND (reference sequence). V dropped 4 bases and J dropped 8; count of bases not matched to a gene: 1. CDR3 size: 12 residues. The CDR3 is CASSTTGGELFF. The CDR3 DNA sequence: TGTGCCAGTAGTACGACAGGGGGGGAGCTGTTTTTT.

The chain couples TRBV4-2 to TRBJ2-3; 9 bases fit TRBD2. V shed 5 bases and J 4 bases; nucleotides not matched to a gene: 7. The CDR3 sequence is 15 residues long. Germline V gives CDR1 LGHNA, CDR2 YNFKEQ. The CDR3 DNA is TGTGCCAGCAGCGAGAGGCGGGGGGGCCCAGATACGCAGTATTTT. Its translation: CASSERRGGPDTQYF.

The chain carries TRBV15 and TRBJ1-2; 8 bases align to TRBD1. After removal of 1 base from V and 8 bases from J, the junction contained 9 bases not matched to a gene. The germline V gene encodes CDR1 LNHNV and CDR2 YYDKDF (reference sequence). The CDR3 has 15 residues. The CDR3 loop is CATSRVETGDRGYTF. The CDR3 nucleotides are TGTGCCACCAGCAGAGTCGAGACAGGGGATCGCGGCTACACCTTC.

This clone showed up just once. This chain links TRBV29-1 with TRBJ2-3; 8 bases fit TRBD2. Germline CDR1 and CDR2: SQVTM and ANQGSEA. The CDR3 contains 14 residues. The junction had 1 base not matched to a gene; V was cut back by 0 bases and J by 2 bases. As DNA, the CDR3 is TGCAGCGTTGAAGAGCGGGGGGACACAGATACGCAGTATTTT. Amino acid sequence: CSVEERGDTDTQYF.

The CDR3 region is CASSPRPGQPNTGELFF. CDR3 DNA: TGCGCCAGCAGCCCCAGGCCGGGACAGCCGAACACCGGGGAGCTGTTTTTT. The rearrangement uses TRBV5-1 and TRBJ2-2; 7 nucleotides line up with TRBD1. V trimming: 4 bases; J trimming: 0 bases; junction bases outside the gene matches: 9. From germline, CDR1 is SGHRS and CDR2 YFSETQ. This CDR3 is built from 17 residues.

The chain combines TRBV2 with TRBJ1-2, with 9 bases identical to TRBD1. V gave up 6 bases and J gave up 5 bases; unmatched junction bases: 10. The CDR3 runs to 15 residues. Germline CDR1 and CDR2: SNHLY and FYNNEI. In DNA form, the CDR3 reads TGTGCCAGCAGGGGCTCCGGGACAGGGAGTTATGGCTACACCTTC. It encodes CASRGSGTGSYGYTF.

The J gene is TRBJ1-1, the V gene TRBV19; D uncertain. Germline lookup yields CDR1 LNHDA and CDR2 SQIVND (reference sequence). V was shortened by 1 base and J by 2 bases, with 11 bases between the two germline ends. The CDR3 runs to 15 residues. The CDR3 nucleotides are TGTGCCAGTAGTATAGGCGGGAGAATCAACACTGAAGCTTTCTTT. This encodes CASSIGGRINTEAFF.

This chain connects TRBV3-1 (or the pseudogene TRBV3-2) to TRBJ1-1; 9 bases map to TRBD1. Germline CDR1 and CDR2: LGHDT and YNNKEL (reference sequence). V was clipped by 0 bases and J by 0 bases; unmatched bases: 11. The CDR3 is 19 residues long. The CDR3 sequence: CASSQDKHGQGRMNTEAFF. The CDR3 DNA follows: TGTGCCAGCAGCCAAGACAAACACGGACAGGGGAGAATGAACACTGAAGCTTTCTTT.

The V gene is TRBV13, the J gene TRBJ2-1; no definite D call. Germline V lookup: CDR1 PRHDT, CDR2 FYEKMQ (reference sequence). Trimming pared 3 bases from V and 2 bases from J, leaving 11 bases between. This CDR3 has 15 amino acids. The CDR3 nucleotides are TGTGCCAGCAGCTTTAGACAAGCAACCTACAATGAGCAGTTCTTC. It specifies CASSFRQATYNEQFF. Complete variable domain (other parts from reference TRBV13 and TRBJ2-1): AAGVIQSPRHLIKEKRETATLKCYPIPRHDTVYWYQQGPGQDPQFLISFYEKMQSDKGSIPDRFSAQQFSDYHSELNMSSLELGDSALYFCASSFRQATYNEQFFGPGTRLTVL.

This sequence joins TRBV29-1 and TRBJ1-4; TRBD1 matches 9 bases. The CDR3 contains 14 residues. Germline CDR1 and CDR2: SQVTM and ANQGSEA. The V segment lost 3 bases and the J segment 8 bases; nucleotides outside the gene matches: 7. CDR3 residues: CSVDPTGGKEKLFF. CDR3 nucleotides: TGCAGCGTTGACCCGACAGGGGGGAAGGAAAAACTGTTTTTT.

The chain employs TRBV18 and TRBJ2-2, with D perhaps TRBD1 (5 bases). This CDR3 has 15 amino acids. Trimming pared 4 bases from V and 1 base from J, leaving 10 bases between. Per the germline V gene, CDR1 is KGHSH and CDR2 is LQKENI. The CDR3 nucleotides read TGTGCCAGCTCACTACTACAGGAGAACACCGGGGAGCTGTTTTTT. Its protein product is CASSLLQENTGELFF.

This chain links TRBV10-3 with TRBJ2-3, with D tentatively TRBD2 (7 bases). Germline values: CDR1 ENHRY, CDR2 SYGVKD. With 4 bases removed from V and 2 bases from J, the gap between germline ends came to 13 bases. The CDR3 runs to 15 residues. The CDR3 nucleotides read TGTGCCATCAGTGTGGGGGGGCCTGACACAGATACGCAGTATTTT. Its protein product is CAISVGGPDTDTQYF.

The rearrangement joins TRBV12-5 to TRBJ2-3, with a possible D match to TRBD2 (6 bases). Germline CDR1 LGHNT, CDR2 FRNRAP. The germline V and J ends were trimmed by 6 bases and 10 bases, with 11 bases remaining between them. CDR3 length: 11 residues. The chain's CDR3 is CASGIGTAQYF. Written as DNA, the CDR3 is TGTGCTAGTGGAATCGGGACTGCGCAGTATTTT.

This chain connects TRBV24-1 to TRBJ2-3; TRBD1 matches 7 bases. This CDR3 has 15 amino acids. V lost 7 bases, J lost 0 bases, and 6 bases stayed unmatched. CDR1 and CDR2 from the germline V gene are KGHDR and SFDVKD. CDR3: CATRPTGASTDTQYF. CDR3 sequence (DNA): TGTGCCACCAGGCCAACAGGGGCCAGCACAGATACGCAGTATTTT.

The V gene is TRBV6-5, the J gene TRBJ2-7, with 7 bases that match TRBD2. The trim removed 6 bases at V and 5 bases at J, leaving 7 bases unmatched. This CDR3 comprises 13 residues. Per germline, CDR1 MNHEY and CDR2 SVGAGI. The CDR3 coding sequence is TGTGCCAGCAGCCCCAGGGAGGGCGACGAGCAGTACGTC. This encodes CASSPREGDEQYV.

The rearrangement links TRBV2 to TRBJ1-1; maybe TRBD1 (6 bases). The V gene lost 6 bases and the J gene lost 11 bases, with 22 bases spanning the gap. CDR1 SNHLY and CDR2 FYNNEI come from the germline V gene. CDR3 length: 14 amino acids. DNA for the CDR3: TGTGCCAGCAGCGACAAAGTTCGGGGGGCGTCGGCTTTCTTT. Translated: CASSDKVRGASAFF.

The chain couples TRBV29-1 to TRBJ1-3; TRBD1 matches 7 bases. The CDR3 extends over 13 amino acids. V lost 4 bases to trimming and J lost 2 bases; unmatched junction nucleotides: 2. Germline lookup yields CDR1 SQVTM and CDR2 ANQGSEA. In DNA form, the CDR3 reads TGCAGCGTTGTCAGGGGGACTGGAAACACCATATATTTT. Residues: CSVVRGTGNTIYF.

The genes are TRBV5-4 and TRBJ1-5, with 7 nucleotides matching TRBD1. Germline CDR1 reads SGHNT; CDR2 reads YYREEE (reference sequence). The V gene end was trimmed by 0 bases and the J gene end by 0 bases; junction bases not matched to a gene: 3. The CDR3 runs to 16 residues. The CDR3 DNA reads as TGTGCCAGCAGCTTGGGGGGACAGAATAGCAATCAGCCCCAGCATTTT. It translates to CASSLGGQNSNQPQHF.

The chain joins TRBV12-3 or TRBV12-4 to TRBJ1-2, with TRBD1 as a possible D gene (5 bases). Trimming stripped 5 bases from V and 8 bases from J, with 9 bases between. The CDR3 has 11 amino acids. The CDR3 DNA reads TGTGCCAGCAGTATCGGGGGGGGCTACACCTTC. Amino acids: CASSIGGGYTF.

The chain recombines TRBV4-1 with TRBJ1-4, with unresolved D. V was cut by 2 bases and J by 8 bases, with 9 bases left in between. Germline values: CDR1 MGHRA, CDR2 YSYEKL. The CDR3 runs to 13 residues. CDR3 sequence reads: CASSQRREEKLFF. The CDR3 nucleotides are TGCGCCAGCAGCCAAAGACGGGAGGAAAAACTGTTTTTT.

The chain combines TRBV21-1 with TRBJ2-2; the D segment call TRBD1 is taken from the table without a DNA check. TRBV21-1 is recorded as a pseudogene. This CDR3 has 17 residues. CDR3 sequence reads: CASSIIQGPENTGELFF. CDR3 nucleotides: TGTGCCAGCAGCATAATACAGGGCCCGGAGAACACCGGGGAGCTGTTTTTT.

This clone was observed a few times. The CDR3 nucleotides are TGTGCCACCAGTGATGTACAGCGGAATCAGCCCCAGCATTTT. Translating gives CATSDVQRNQPQHF. The V gene is TRBV24-1, the J gene TRBJ1-5; D uncertain. The CDR3 covers 14 residues. Germline V gene sequence: CDR1 KGHDR, CDR2 SFDVKD. With 3 bases removed from V and 4 bases from J, the gap between germline ends came to 9 bases.